The text below deals with one T cell receptor beta chain. Antigen: not known. Germline lookup yields CDR1 SGHTA and CDR2 FQGNSA. The V gene lost 2 bases and the J gene lost 6 bases, with 6 bases spanning the gap. CDR3 size: 12 residues. Reverse transcription of all isolated RNA meant that expressed TCRB transcripts were sequenced. The table came from immunoSEQ multiplex PCR; TCRdb's copy has only in-frame clones and leaves some out. The data contain 160,000 or so clones, around 63% of them singletons. This sample is drawn from a study of beta chain features in type 1 diabetes. Study results and caveats: Researchers report that Type 1 diabetes patients had moderately but significantly shorter TCRB CDR3s across all four CD4+ subsets.

The clonotype comes from a man younger than 40 with type 1 diabetes. Material for sequencing was naive CD4+ T cells from blood. V is TRBV7-2 and J is TRBJ2-3; D is undetermined. Written as DNA, the CDR3 is TGTGCCAGCAGCTTAATCTCTGATACGCAGTATTTT. Amino acid sequence: CASSLISDTQYF.